Here is one TCR beta chain with its context. The data were taken from a study of blood T cell repertoires in COVID-19. Study details: The origin of the acute and convalescent COVID-19 samples was the United States, Italy and Spain.

This CDR3 is built from 14 residues. Trimming removed 3 bases from V and 4 bases from J, with 10 bases in between. Germline CDR1 reads SGDLS; CDR2 reads YYNGEE. In the original workflow: Amplified reference gene primers provided the basis for estimating nucleated cell counts. Repertoires were generated with immunoSEQ multiplex PCR, while TCRdb's copy carries only in-frame clones and drops some. V and J calls and clone size come straight from that table; D and trimming were deduced from the DNA. The table records around 200,000 clones, about three quarters of them present only once. The J gene is TRBJ1-4, the V gene TRBV9; TRBD1 might be the D (6 bases). Sequenced input: peripheral blood. The clonotype was recovered from a woman older than 75 with active or convalescent COVID-19. The DNA for the CDR3 is TGTGCCAGCAGCGGGGAGGGGGGTAATGAAAAACTGTTTTTT. This codes for CASSGEGGNEKLFF.